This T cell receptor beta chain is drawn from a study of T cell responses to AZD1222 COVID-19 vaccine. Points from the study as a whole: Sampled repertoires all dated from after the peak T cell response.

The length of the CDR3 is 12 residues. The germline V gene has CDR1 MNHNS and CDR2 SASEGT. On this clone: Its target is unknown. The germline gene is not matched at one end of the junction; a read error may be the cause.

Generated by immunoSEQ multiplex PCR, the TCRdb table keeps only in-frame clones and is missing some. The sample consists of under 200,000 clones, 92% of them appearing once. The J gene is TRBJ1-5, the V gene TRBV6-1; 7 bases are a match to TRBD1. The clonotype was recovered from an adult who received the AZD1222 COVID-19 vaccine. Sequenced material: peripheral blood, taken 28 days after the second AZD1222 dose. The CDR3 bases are TGTGCCAGCAGCGAAGCGGGACAGTTGCAGCATTTT. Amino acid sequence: CASSEAGQLQHF.